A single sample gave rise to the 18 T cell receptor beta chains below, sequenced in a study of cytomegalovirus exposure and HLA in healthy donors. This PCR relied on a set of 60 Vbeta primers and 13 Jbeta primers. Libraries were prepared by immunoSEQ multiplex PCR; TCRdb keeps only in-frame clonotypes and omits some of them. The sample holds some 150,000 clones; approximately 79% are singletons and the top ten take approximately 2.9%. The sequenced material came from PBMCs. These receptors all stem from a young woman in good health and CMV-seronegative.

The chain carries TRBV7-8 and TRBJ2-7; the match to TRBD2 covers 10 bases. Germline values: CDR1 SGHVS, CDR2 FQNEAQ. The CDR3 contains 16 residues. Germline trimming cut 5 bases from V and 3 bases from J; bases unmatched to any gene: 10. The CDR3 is CASSPRGLAGDYEQYF. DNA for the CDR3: TGTGCCAGCAGCCCTAGGGGGCTAGCGGGGGACTACGAGCAGTACTTC.

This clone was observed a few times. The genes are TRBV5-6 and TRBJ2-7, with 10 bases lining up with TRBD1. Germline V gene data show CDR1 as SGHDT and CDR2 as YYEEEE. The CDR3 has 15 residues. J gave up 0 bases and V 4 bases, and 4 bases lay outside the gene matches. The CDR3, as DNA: TGTGCCAGCAGCACGGGACAGGGGAGCTCCTACGAGCAGTACTTC. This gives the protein CASSTGQGSSYEQYF.

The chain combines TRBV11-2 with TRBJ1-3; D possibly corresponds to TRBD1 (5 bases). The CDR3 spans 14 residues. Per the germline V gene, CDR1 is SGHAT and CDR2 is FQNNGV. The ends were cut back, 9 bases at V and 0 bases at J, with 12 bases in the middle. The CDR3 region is CASNTGYSGNTIYF. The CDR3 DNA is TGTGCCAGTAATACAGGCTACTCTGGAAACACCATATATTTT.

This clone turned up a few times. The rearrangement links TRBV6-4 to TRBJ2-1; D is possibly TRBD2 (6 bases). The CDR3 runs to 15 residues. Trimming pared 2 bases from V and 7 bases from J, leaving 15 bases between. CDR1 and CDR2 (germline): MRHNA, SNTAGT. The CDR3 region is CASSDGLDGGNEQFF. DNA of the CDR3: TGTGCCAGCAGTGACGGCTTGGACGGGGGAAATGAGCAGTTCTTC.

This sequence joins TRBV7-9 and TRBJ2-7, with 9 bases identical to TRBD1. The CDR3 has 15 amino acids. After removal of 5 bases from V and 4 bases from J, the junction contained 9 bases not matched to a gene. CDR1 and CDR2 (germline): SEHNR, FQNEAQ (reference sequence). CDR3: CASSPRGTGRYEQYF. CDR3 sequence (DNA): TGTGCCAGCAGCCCTCGCGGGACAGGGAGGTACGAGCAGTACTTC.

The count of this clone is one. The CDR3 sequence is CASSLRLGQGPNNEQFF. The CDR3, as DNA: TGTGCCAGCAGCTTGAGGTTGGGGCAGGGGCCCAACAATGAGCAGTTCTTC. The chain carries TRBV5-6 and TRBJ2-1, with D possibly being TRBD1 (6 bases). Trimming left V 1 base short and J 5 bases short, with 19 bases between. The CDR3 has 17 residues. Germline lookup yields CDR1 SGHDT and CDR2 YYEEEE.

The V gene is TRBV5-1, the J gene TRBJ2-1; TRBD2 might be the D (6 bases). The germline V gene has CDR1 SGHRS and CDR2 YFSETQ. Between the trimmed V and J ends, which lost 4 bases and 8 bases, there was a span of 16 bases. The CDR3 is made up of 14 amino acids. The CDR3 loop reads CASSRIGGYDEQFF. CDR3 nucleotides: TGCGCCAGCAGCCGGATTGGGGGGTACGATGAGCAGTTCTTC.

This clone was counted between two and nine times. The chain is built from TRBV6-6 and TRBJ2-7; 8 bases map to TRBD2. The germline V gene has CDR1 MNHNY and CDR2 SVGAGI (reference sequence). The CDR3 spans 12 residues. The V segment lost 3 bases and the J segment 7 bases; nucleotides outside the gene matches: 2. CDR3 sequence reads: CASSYSGGEQYF. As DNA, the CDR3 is TGTGCCAGCAGTTATTCGGGAGGGGAGCAGTACTTC.

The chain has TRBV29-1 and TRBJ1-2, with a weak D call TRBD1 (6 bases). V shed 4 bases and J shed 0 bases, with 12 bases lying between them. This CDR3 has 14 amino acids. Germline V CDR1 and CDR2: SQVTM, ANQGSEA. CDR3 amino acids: CSVGRDTANYGYTF. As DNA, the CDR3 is TGCAGCGTTGGAAGGGACACAGCTAACTATGGCTACACCTTC.

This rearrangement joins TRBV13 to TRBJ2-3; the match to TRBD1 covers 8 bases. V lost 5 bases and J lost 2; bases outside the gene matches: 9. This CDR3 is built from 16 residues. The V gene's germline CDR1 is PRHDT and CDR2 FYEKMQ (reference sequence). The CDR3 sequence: CASSGGGQGATDTQYF. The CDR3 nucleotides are TGTGCCAGCAGCGGAGGGGGGCAGGGGGCCACAGATACGCAGTATTTT.

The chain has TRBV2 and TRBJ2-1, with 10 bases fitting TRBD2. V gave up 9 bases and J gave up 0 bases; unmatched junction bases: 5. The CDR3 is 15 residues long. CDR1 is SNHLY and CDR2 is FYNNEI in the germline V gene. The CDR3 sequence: CARGLAASSYNEQFF. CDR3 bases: TGTGCCAGAGGACTAGCGGCGAGCTCCTACAATGAGCAGTTCTTC.

The CDR3 DNA is TGCGCCAGCAGCTTGGTAGCGACCAATGAGCAGTTCTTC. It specifies CASSLVATNEQFF. The V gene is TRBV5-1, the J gene TRBJ2-1, with D possibly matching TRBD2 (5 bases). The CDR3 covers 13 residues. Germline CDR1 SGHRS, CDR2 YFSETQ. V was shortened by 0 bases and J by 6 bases, with 7 bases between the two germline ends. The variable domain in full, with the rest retrieved from reference TRBV5-1 and TRBJ2-1, is KAGVTQTPRYLIKTRGQQVTLSCSPISGHRSVSWYQQTPGQGLQFLFEYFSETQRNKGNFPGRFSGRQFSNSRSEMNVSTLELGDSALYLCASSLVATNEQFFGPGTRLTVL.

As DNA, the CDR3 is TGTGCCAGTAGTATAGCGGGGGACACAGATACGCAGTATTTT. Translated: CASSIAGDTDTQYF. The chain carries TRBV19 and TRBJ2-3, with TRBD2 as a possible D gene (6 bases). This CDR3 contains 14 residues. Germline V gene data show CDR1 as LNHDA and CDR2 as SQIVND (reference sequence). V was pared by 1 base and J by 2 bases, with 7 bases between.

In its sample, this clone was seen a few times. The CDR3 bases are TGTGCCAGCAGTGGGAAGGACAAGAACTACGAGCAGTACTTC. Amino acid sequence: CASSGKDKNYEQYF. The V and J genes are TRBV25-1 and TRBJ2-7; D may be TRBD1 (5 bases). This CDR3 is 14 amino acids long. Germline-derived CDR1 and CDR2 are MGHDK and SYGVNS. Deletions cut 4 bases from V and 3 bases from J, with 13 bases between.

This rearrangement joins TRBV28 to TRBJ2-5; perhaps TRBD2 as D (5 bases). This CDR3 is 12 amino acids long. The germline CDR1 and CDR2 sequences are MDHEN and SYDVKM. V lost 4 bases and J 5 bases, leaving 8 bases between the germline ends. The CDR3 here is CASSSGLETQYF. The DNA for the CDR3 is TGTGCCAGCAGTTCGGGGTTGGAGACCCAGTACTTC.

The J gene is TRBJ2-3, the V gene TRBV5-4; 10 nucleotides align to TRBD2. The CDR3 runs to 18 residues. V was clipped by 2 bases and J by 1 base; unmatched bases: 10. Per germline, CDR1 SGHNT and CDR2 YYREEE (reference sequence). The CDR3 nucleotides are TGTGCCAGCAGCTTAGGCGCACTAGCGGGAACACGCACAGATACGCAGTATTTT. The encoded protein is CASSLGALAGTRTDTQYF. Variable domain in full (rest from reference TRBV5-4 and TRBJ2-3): ETGVTQSPTHLIKTRGQQVTLRCSSQSGHNTVSWYQQALGQGPQFIFQYYREEENGRGNFPPRFSGLQFPNYSSELNVNALELDDSALYLCASSLGALAGTRTDTQYFGPGTRLTVL.

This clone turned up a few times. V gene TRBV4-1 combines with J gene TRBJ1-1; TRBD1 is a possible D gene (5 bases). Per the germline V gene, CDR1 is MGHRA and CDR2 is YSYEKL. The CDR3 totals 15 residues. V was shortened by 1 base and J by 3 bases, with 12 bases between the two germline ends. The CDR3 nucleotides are TGCGCCAGCAGCCAAGTGGTCAGGGCCTACACTGAAGCTTTCTTT. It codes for CASSQVVRAYTEAFF.

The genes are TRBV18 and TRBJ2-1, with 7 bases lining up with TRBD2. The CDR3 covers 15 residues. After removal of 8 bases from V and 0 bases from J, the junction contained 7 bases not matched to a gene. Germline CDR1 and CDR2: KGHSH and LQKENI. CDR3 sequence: CASHLRGSSYNEQFF. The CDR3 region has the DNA TGTGCCAGCCACCTACGCGGGAGCTCCTACAATGAGCAGTTCTTC. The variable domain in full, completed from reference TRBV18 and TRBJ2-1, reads NAGVMQNPRHLVRRRGQEARLRCSPMKGHSHVYWYRQLPEEGLKFMVYLQKENIIDESGMPKERFSAEFPKEGPSILRIQQVVRGDSAAYFCASHLRGSSYNEQFFGPGTRLTVL.